The subject of this entry is one T cell receptor beta chain. The sample contains more than one DNA sequence encoding this CDR3. Profiling relied on immunoSEQ multiplex PCR, and the TCRdb table lists in-frame clones only, not all of them. The sample gives hundreds of thousands of clones, 80% to 90% of which show up once; under 0.01% is in the top ten. The sample belongs to a study of shared T cell receptors in the human thymus. Deletions cut 6 bases from V and 4 bases from J, with 12 bases between. The CDR3 covers 13 residues. CDR1 is MNHEY and CDR2 is SVGAGI in the germline V gene. These data are also associated with another study on human thymus T cells.

The TCR comes from a boy in the first two years of life with a congenital heart defect. V gene TRBV6-5 combines with J gene TRBJ1-2; perhaps TRBD1 as D (5 bases). The material sequenced was thymocytes. CDR3 region: CASSPRVGYGYTF. The CDR3 coding sequence is TGTGCCAGCAGCCCCAGGGTCGGCTATGGCTACACCTTC.